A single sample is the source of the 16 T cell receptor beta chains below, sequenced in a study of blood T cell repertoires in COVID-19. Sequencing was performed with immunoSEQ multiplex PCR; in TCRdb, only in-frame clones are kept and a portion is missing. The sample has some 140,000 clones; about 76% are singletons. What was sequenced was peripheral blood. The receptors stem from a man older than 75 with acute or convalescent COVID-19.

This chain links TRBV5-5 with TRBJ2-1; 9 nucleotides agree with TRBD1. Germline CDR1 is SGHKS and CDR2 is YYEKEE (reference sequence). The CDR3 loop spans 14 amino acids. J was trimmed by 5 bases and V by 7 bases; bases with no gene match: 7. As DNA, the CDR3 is TGTGCCAGCGTACGGACAGGGGACCACAATGAGCAGTTCTTC. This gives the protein CASVRTGDHNEQFF.

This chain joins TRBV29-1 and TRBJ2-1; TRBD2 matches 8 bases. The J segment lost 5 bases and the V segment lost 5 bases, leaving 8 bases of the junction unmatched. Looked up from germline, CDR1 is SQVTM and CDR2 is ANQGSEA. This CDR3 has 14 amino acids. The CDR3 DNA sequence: TGCAGCGTTCGTATACTAGCGGCTGACAATGAGCAGTTCTTC. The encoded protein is CSVRILAADNEQFF.

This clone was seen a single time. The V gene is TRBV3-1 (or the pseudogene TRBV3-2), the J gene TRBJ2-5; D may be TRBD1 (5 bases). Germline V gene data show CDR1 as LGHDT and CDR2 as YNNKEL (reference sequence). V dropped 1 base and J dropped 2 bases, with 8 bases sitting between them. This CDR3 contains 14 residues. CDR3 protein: CASSQGQSQETQYF. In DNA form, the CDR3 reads TGTGCCAGCAGCCAAGGACAGTCACAAGAGACCCAGTACTTC.

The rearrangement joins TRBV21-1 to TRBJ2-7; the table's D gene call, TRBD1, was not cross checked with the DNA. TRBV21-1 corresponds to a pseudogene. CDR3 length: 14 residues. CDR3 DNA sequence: TGTGCCAGCGGGACAGGGAGGGTTTTTTACGAGCAGTACTTC. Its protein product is CASGTGRVFYEQYF.

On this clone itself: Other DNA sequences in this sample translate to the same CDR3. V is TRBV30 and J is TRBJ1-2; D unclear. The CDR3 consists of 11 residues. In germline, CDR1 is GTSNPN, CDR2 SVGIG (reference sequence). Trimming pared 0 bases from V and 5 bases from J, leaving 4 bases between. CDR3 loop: CAWSVLYGYTF. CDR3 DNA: TGTGCCTGGAGTGTACTGTATGGCTACACCTTC.

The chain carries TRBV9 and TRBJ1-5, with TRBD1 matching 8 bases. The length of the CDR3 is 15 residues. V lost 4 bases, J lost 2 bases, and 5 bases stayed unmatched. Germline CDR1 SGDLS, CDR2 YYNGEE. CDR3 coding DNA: TGTGCCAGCAGCCCCTCGGACAGGGGCAATCAGCCCCAGCATTTT. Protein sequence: CASSPSDRGNQPQHF. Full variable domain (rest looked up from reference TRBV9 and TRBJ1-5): DSGVTQTPKHLITATGQRVTLRCSPRSGDLSVYWYQQSLDQGLQFLIQYYNGEERAKGNILERFSAQQFPDLHSELNLSSLELGDSALYFCASSPSDRGNQPQHFGDGTRLSIL.

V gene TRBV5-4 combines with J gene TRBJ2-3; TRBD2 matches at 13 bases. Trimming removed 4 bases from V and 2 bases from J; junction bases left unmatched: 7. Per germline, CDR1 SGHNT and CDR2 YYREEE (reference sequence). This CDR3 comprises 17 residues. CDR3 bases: TGTGCCAGCAGCCCGCGGACTAGCGGGGGCTACACAGATACGCAGTATTTT. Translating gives CASSPRTSGGYTDTQYF.

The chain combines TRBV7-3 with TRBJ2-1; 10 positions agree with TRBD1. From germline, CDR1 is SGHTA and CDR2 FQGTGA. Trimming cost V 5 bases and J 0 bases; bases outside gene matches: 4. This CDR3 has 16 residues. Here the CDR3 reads CASSAGTGDSYNEQFF. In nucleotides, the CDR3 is TGTGCCAGCAGCGCCGGGACAGGGGACTCCTACAATGAGCAGTTCTTC.

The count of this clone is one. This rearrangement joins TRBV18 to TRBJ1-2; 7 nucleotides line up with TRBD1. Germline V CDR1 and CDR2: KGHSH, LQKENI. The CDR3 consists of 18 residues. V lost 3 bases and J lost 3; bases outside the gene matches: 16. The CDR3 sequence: CASSPQFSGQLFDYGYTF. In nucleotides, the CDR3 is TGTGCCAGCTCACCGCAGTTTTCGGGACAGTTATTTGACTATGGCTACACCTTC.

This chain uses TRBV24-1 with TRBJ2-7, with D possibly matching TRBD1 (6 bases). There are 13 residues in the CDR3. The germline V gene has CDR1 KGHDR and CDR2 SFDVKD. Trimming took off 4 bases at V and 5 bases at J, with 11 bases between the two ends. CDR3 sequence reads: CATSDQYRDEQYF. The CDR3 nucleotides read TGTGCCACCAGTGACCAATACAGGGACGAGCAGTACTTC.

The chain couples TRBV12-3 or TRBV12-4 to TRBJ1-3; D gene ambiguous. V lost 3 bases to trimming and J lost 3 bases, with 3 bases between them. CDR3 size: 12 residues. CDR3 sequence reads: CASSFYGNTIYF. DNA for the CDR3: TGTGCCAGCAGTTTCTATGGAAACACCATATATTTT.

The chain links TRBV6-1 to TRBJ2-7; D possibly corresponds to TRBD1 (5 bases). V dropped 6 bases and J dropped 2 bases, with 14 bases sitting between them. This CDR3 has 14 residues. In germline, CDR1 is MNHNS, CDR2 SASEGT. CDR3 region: CASRLTTVTYEQYF. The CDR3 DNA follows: TGTGCCAGCAGACTAACGACAGTTACCTACGAGCAGTACTTC.

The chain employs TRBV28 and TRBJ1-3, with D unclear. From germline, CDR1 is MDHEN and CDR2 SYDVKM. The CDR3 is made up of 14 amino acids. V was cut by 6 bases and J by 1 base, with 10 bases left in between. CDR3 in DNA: TGTGCCAGCAGGCGGGCGGGGTCTGGAAACACCATATATTTT. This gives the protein CASRRAGSGNTIYF.

The CDR3 DNA reads as TGTGCCAGCAGGAGACAGGGAGGGAACACTGAAGCTTTCTTT. Translating it yields CASRRQGGNTEAFF. The genes are TRBV7-9 and TRBJ1-1; 7 nucleotides match TRBD1. The ends lost 6 bases at V and 1 base at J; junction bases unmatched: 5. Germline loops: CDR1 SEHNR, CDR2 FQNEAQ (reference sequence). The CDR3 length is 14 residues.

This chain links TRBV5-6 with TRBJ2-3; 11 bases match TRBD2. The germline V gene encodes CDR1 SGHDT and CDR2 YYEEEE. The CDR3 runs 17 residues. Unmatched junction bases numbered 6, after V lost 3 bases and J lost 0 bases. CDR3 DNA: TGTGCCAGCAGCTCCCTGACTAGCGGGGAAAGCACAGATACGCAGTATTTT. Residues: CASSSLTSGESTDTQYF. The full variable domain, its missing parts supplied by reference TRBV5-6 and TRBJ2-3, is DAGVTQSPTHLIKTRGQQVTLRCSPKSGHDTVSWYQQALGQGPQFIFQYYEEEERQRGNFPDRFSGHQFPNYSSELNVNALLLGDSALYLCASSSLTSGESTDTQYFGPGTRLTVL.

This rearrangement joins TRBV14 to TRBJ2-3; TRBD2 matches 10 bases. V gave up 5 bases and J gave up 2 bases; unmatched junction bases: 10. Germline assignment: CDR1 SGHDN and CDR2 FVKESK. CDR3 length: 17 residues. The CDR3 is CASSETLAGAFTDTQYF. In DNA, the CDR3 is TGTGCCAGCAGCGAGACTCTAGCGGGGGCCTTCACAGATACGCAGTATTTT.